This TCR beta chain derives from a study of vaccination and CD4 T cells after COVID-19. Study-wide context: Control cultures used a CEFX viral epitope pool, an HIV-1 Nef peptide pool, or no peptide.

Notes on this clonotype: What it binds is unknown.

Noted treatment: roughly 10-day PBMC culture with coronavirus spike peptide pools or control peptides (ViraFEST assay). Cultured CD4+ T cells had their DNA profiled by the Oncomine TCR Beta short-read assay. Genomic DNA was isolated from CD4+ T cells that had been cultured. Via MiXCR, TCRdb re-called the PCR reads, giving one row per CDR3 protein. The table lists roughly 11,000 distinct CDR3 sequences, 58% of them singletons. This CDR3 contains 13 residues. The V gene end was trimmed by 4 bases and the J gene end by 4 bases; junction bases not matched to a gene: 3. CDR1 is SGHVS and CDR2 is FNYEAQ in the germline V gene.

The source of this sequence is a human donor who had recovered from COVID-19. This sequence joins TRBV7-6 and TRBJ2-7, with TRBD1 matching over 8 bases. Sequencing was performed on CD4+ T cells from blood, cultured in vitro. The CDR3 DNA sequence: TGTGCCAGCAGCTCCGGGACAGGTTACGAGCAGTACTTC. It yields the protein CASSSGTGYEQYF.